This passage covers 10 T cell receptor beta chains from one sample sequenced in a study of identical twins (dated by TCRdb to about 2016). The library came from 5' RACE. TCRdb records Illumina HiSeq 2000 as the sequencer. TCRdb trimmed the raw reads at Q25, called clones with MiXCR and kept productive beta chains. Each entry is one CDR3 protein sequence, shown with its most common DNA and genes. This sample lists 600,000 to 850,000 distinct CDR3 sequences; about 20% were detected once. Of the sample, 10% to 15% is held by the ten largest clones. These sequences were also reported in another study, on T cells expressing NK-cell markers.

Sequenced material: PBMCs. The receptors originated from a woman between 18 and 29 years old in good health.

The chain recombines TRBV9 with TRBJ2-7, with D hard to call. V lost 0 bases, J lost 2 bases, and 9 bases lay in between. The CDR3 is 14 amino acids. Per germline, CDR1 SGDLS and CDR2 YYNGEE. CDR3: CASSVDPFAYEQYF. The CDR3 nucleotides read TGTGCCAGCAGCGTAGACCCATTTGCCTACGAGCAGTACTTC.

There are a few counts of this clonotype. The chain recombines TRBV10-2 with TRBJ2-4, with 7 bases identical to TRBD2. CDR3 length: 15 amino acids. Trimming at V came to 2 bases and at J to 6 bases, leaving 7 bases not matched to a gene. Germline values: CDR1 WSHSY, CDR2 SAAADI. The CDR3 DNA reads as TGCGCCAGCAGTGAGCCCGAGCGGGGCAGAAACATTCAGTACTTC. Its translation is CASSEPERGRNIQYF.

A few counts support this clonotype. The CDR3 nucleotides are TGTGCCAGCAGCGTAGAAGGGACCGGGGAGCTGTTTTTT. It is translated as CASSVEGTGELFF. The chain joins TRBV9 to TRBJ2-2; no definite D call. This CDR3 region has 13 residues. CDR1 is SGDLS, CDR2 YYNGEE, per germline. V was shortened by 0 bases and J by 5 bases, with 5 bases between the two germline ends.

The V and J genes are TRBV15 and TRBJ2-3, with D perhaps matching TRBD1 or TRBD2 (5 bases each). The CDR3 length is 13 residues. CDR1 is LNHNV, CDR2 YYDKDF, per germline (reference sequence). Trimming took off 3 bases at V and 5 bases at J, with 9 bases between the two ends. The CDR3 reads CATSSGAGDTQYF. The CDR3 DNA reads TGTGCCACCAGCAGCGGGGCCGGAGATACGCAGTATTTT.

This clonotype has just a few counts. The chain recombines TRBV12-3 or TRBV12-4 with TRBJ1-5; the D is unclear. This CDR3 contains 13 residues. The V and J ends lost 4 bases and 1 base respectively, with 5 bases between them. The CDR3 coding sequence is TGTGCCAGCAGTTGGTTAAGCAATCAGCCCCAGCATTTT. Residues: CASSWLSNQPQHF.

The chain employs TRBV27 and TRBJ2-1; the D gene is possibly TRBD2 (6 bases). This CDR3 contains 17 residues. Germline-derived CDR1 and CDR2 are MNHEY and SMNVEV (reference sequence). V dropped 3 bases and J dropped 1 base, with 16 bases sitting between them. DNA of the CDR3: TGTGCCAGCAGTTTCTCAGACAGTCTAGCGTCCTACAATGAGCAGTTCTTC. It translates to CASSFSDSLASYNEQFF.

This clonotype has more than one count but fewer than ten. V is TRBV20-1 and J is TRBJ1-2, with 7 bases aligning to TRBD1. CDR1 and CDR2 (germline): DFQATT, SNEGSKA (reference sequence). The CDR3 sequence is 14 residues long. The V and J ends lost 6 bases and 1 base, in that order; junction bases with no gene match: 8. The CDR3 sequence is CSAKRQGVNYGYTF. The CDR3 DNA is TGCAGTGCAAAAAGACAGGGAGTTAACTATGGCTACACCTTC.

The chain has TRBV5-1 and TRBJ2-5, with TRBD2 matching over 7 bases. Germline V CDR1 and CDR2: SGHRS, YFSETQ. With 4 bases clipped from V and 2 bases from J, the junction kept 2 bases outside the gene matches. This CDR3 region has 13 residues. CDR3: CASSRTRQETQYF. In DNA form, the CDR3 reads TGCGCCAGCAGCCGGACTAGGCAAGAGACCCAGTACTTC.

The chain employs TRBV12-3 or TRBV12-4 and TRBJ1-2, with a possible D match to TRBD1 (6 bases). This CDR3 contains 13 residues. Trimming left V 7 bases short and J 5 bases short, with 14 bases between. CDR3 amino acids: CASTITGKYGYTF. CDR3 DNA sequence: TGTGCCAGCACCATTACAGGGAAGTATGGCTACACCTTC.

In its sample, this clonotype was seen a few times. The CDR3 reads CASSLGLTAGGNSPLHF. CDR3 DNA: TGTGCCAGCAGTTTAGGCCTCACCGCGGGTGGGAATTCACCCCTCCACTTT. V gene TRBV12-3 or TRBV12-4 combines with J gene TRBJ1-6; no clear D. Trimming took 1 base from V and 7 from J, leaving 17 bases between them. The CDR3 length is 17 residues.